This T cell receptor (beta chain) was captured by sequencing in a study of early T cells in non-severe SARS-CoV-2 infection. This clonotype appeared a few times. TCRdb processed the 5' RACE reads anew with MiXCR; each CDR3 protein has one entry. Altogether 60,000 or so distinct CDR3 sequences are present, over 10% being singletons, with the ten largest covering 2.5% to 3%. Germline V gene data show CDR1 as MNHNY and CDR2 as SVGAGI (reference sequence). The CDR3 runs to 15 residues. The trim removed 6 bases at V and 5 bases at J, leaving 12 bases unmatched. The clonotype comes from an adult who was a healthcare worker with PCR-confirmed SARS-CoV-2 infection or an uninfected control (not recorded which). The chain uses TRBV6-6 and TRBJ1-1; 7 nucleotides agree with TRBD1. Sequencing used whole blood. The CDR3 loop reads CASSRRYRGLTEAFF. The CDR3 DNA reads TGTGCCAGCAGCCGCCGGTACAGGGGTTTGACTGAAGCTTTCTTT.